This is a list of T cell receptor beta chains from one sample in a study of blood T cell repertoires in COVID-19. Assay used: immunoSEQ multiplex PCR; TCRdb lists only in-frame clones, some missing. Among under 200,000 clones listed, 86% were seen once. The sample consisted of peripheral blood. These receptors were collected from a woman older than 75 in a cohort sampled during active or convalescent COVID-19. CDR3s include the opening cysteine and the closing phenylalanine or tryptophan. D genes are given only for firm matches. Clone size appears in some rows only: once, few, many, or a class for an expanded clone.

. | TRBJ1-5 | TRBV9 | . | CASSIGGEQPQHF | TGTGCCAGCAGCATCGGAGGGGAGCAGCCCCAGCATTTT
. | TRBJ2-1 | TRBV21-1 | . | CAPRGNEQFF | TGTGCCCCGCGGGGCAATGAGCAGTTCTTC
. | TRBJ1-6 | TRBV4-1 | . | CASSQFNNSPLHF | TGCGCCAGCAGCCAGTTTAATAATTCACCCCTCCACTTT
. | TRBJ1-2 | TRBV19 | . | CATKGGGYGYTF | TGTGCCACCAAAGGGGGGGGCTATGGCTACACCTTC
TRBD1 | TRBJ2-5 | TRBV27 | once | CASSFRGQGIWLETQYF | TGTGCCAGCAGTTTCAGGGGACAGGGGATTTGGTTAGAGACCCAGTACTTC
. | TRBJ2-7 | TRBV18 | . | CASSPSSYEQYF | TGTGCCAGCTCACCGAGCTCCTACGAGCAGTACTTC
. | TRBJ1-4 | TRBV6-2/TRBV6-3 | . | CASSAGVTNEKLFF | TGTGCCAGCAGTGCCGGGGTGACTAATGAAAAACTGTTTTTT
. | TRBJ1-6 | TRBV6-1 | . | CASSDDRSRSSPLHF | TGTGCCAGCAGTGACGACAGGTCGCGGAGTTCACCCCTCCACTTT
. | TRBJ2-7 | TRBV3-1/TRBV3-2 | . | CASSQGNRVYEQYF | TGTGCCAGCAGCCAAGGGAACAGGGTTTACGAGCAGTACTTC
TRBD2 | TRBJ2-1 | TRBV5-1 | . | CASSNGLAGVGVNNEQFF | TGCGCCAGCAGCAACGGACTAGCGGGAGTCGGGGTTAACAATGAGCAGTTCTTC
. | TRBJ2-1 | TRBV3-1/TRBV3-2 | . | CASSIRNEQFF | TGTGCCAGCAGTATTCGGAATGAGCAGTTCTTC
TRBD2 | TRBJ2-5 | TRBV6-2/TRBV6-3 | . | CASSRGTSGARETQYF | TGTGCCAGCAGCCGGGGGACTAGCGGGGCTCGGGAGACCCAGTACTTC
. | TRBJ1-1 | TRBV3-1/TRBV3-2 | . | CASSQPDISEAFF | TGTGCCAGCAGCCAACCGGACATAAGTGAAGCTTTCTTT
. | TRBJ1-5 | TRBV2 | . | CASSAGSLSNQPQHF | TGTGCCAGCAGTGCAGGCAGCCTATCCAATCAGCCCCAGCATTTT
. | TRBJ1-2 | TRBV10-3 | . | CASTGSKSYGYTF | TGTGCCAGTACAGGGTCTAAAAGCTATGGCTACACCTTC
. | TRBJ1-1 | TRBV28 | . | CASSPRTRAFF | TGTGCCAGCAGCCCCCGGACACGAGCTTTCTTT
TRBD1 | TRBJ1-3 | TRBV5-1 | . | CASRTTGDPGNTIYF | TGCGCCAGCAGAACCACAGGGGACCCTGGAAACACCATATATTTT
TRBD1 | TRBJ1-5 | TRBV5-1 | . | CASSPQGASNQPQHF | TGCGCCAGCAGCCCGCAGGGGGCTAGCAATCAGCCCCAGCATTTT
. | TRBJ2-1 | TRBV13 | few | CASSLRGLNEQFF | TGTGCCAGCAGCTTACGAGGGCTCAATGAGCAGTTCTTC
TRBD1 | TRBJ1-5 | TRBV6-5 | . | CASRTGANQPQHF | TGTGCCAGCAGGACAGGGGCCAATCAGCCCCAGCATTTT
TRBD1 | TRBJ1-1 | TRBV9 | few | CASSVAPGTGGAEAFF | TGTGCCAGCAGCGTAGCTCCCGGGACAGGGGGTGCTGAAGCTTTCTTT
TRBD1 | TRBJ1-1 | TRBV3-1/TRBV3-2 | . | CASSQQGADTEAFF | TGTGCCAGCAGCCAACAGGGGGCTGACACTGAAGCTTTCTTT
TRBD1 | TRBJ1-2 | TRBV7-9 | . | CASSLGWGQKNYGYTF | TGTGCCAGCAGCTTAGGTTGGGGACAGAAGAACTATGGCTACACCTTC
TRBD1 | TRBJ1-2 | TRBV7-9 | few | CASSLVGQGSLYGYTF | TGTGCCAGCAGCTTAGTGGGACAGGGGTCGCTCTATGGCTACACCTTC
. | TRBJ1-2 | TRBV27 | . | CASRTRYRAPNYGYTF | TGTGCCAGCAGAACACGATACAGAGCACCTAACTATGGCTACACCTTC
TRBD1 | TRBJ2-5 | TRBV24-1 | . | CATSVRSGQTQETQYF | TGTGCCACCAGTGTAAGGTCGGGACAGACCCAAGAGACCCAGTACTTC
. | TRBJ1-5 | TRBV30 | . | CAWSGQEVQPQHF | TGTGCCTGGAGTGGGCAGGAAGTCCAGCCCCAGCATTTT
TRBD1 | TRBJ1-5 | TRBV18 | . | CASSPAGGGQPQHF | TGTGCCAGCTCACCCGCAGGGGGAGGACAGCCCCAGCATTTT
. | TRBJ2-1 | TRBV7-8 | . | CASSADRQNSYNEQFF | TGTGCCAGCAGCGCGGATCGACAGAACTCCTACAATGAGCAGTTCTTC
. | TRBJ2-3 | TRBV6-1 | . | CASSERRDTQYF | TGTGCCAGCAGTGAACGCAGGGATACGCAGTATTTT
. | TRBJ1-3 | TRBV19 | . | CASSMGSHLLIGNTIYF | TGTGCCAGTAGTATGGGCAGCCATTTATTAATTGGAAACACCATATATTTT
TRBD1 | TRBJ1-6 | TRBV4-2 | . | CASSRLQGADNSPLHF | TGTGCCAGCAGCCGCCTACAGGGGGCCGATAATTCACCCCTCCACTTT
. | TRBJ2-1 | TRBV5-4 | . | CASSLALDGEQFF | TGTGCCAGCAGCTTGGCCCTAGACGGTGAGCAGTTCTTC
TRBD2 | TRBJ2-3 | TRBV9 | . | CASSVLSGSADTQYF | TGTGCCAGCAGCGTCCTTAGCGGGAGTGCAGATACGCAGTATTTT
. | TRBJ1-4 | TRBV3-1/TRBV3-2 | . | CATKGPVGGKLFF | TGTGCCACCAAGGGGCCGGTGGGGGGAAAACTGTTTTTT
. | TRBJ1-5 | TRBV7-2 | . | CASSLAYDAISNQPQHF | TGTGCCAGCAGCTTAGCCTACGATGCTATAAGCAATCAGCCCCAGCATTTT
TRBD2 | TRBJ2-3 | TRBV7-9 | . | CASRELAGVLSDTQYF | TGTGCCAGCAGGGAGCTAGCGGGAGTTTTGTCGGATACGCAGTATTTT
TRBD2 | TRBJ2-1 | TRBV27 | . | CASSPIAGGPIEQFF | TGTGCCAGCAGTCCCATAGCGGGAGGGCCAATTGAGCAGTTCTTC
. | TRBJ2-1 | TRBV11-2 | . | CASSLRLDSYNEQFF | TGTGCCAGCAGCCTAAGACTAGACTCCTACAATGAGCAGTTCTTC
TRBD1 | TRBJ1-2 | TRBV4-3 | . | CASSQEVTGEIYGYTF | TGCGCCAGCAGCCAAGAGGTTACAGGGGAAATCTATGGCTACACCTTC
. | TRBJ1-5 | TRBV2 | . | CASGEMNSNQPQHF | TGTGCCAGTGGGGAGATGAATAGCAATCAGCCCCAGCATTTT
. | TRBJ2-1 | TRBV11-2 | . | CASSLVLHKQFF | TGTGCCAGCAGCTTAGTACTCCATAAGCAGTTCTTC
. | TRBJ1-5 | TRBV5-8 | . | CASQGLNQPQHF | TGTGCCTCGCAGGGACTCAATCAGCCCCAGCATTTT
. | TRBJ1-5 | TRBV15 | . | CATSRDFGNNQPQHF | TGTGCCACCAGCAGAGATTTTGGCAACAATCAGCCCCAGCATTTT
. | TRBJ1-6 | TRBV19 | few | CASSIVQGIYNSPLHF | TGTGCCAGTAGTATAGTGCAGGGGATTTATAATTCACCCCTCCACTTT
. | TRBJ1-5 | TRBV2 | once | CASSPAHGGQPQHF | TGTGCCAGCAGTCCCGCCCACGGGGGTCAGCCCCAGCATTTT
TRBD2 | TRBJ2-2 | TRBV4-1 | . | CASSPGTSSGGELFF | TGCGCCAGCAGCCCGGGGACTAGCAGTGGCGGGGAGCTGTTTTTT
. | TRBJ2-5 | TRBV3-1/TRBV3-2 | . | CASQWGTETQYF | TGTGCCAGTCAATGGGGCACGGAGACCCAGTACTTC
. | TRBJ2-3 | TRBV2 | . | CASRRADTQYF | TGTGCCAGCCGGCGGGCAGATACGCAGTATTTT
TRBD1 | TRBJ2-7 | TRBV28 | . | CASSLSGTGTYEQYF | TGTGCCAGCAGTTTATCCGGGACAGGGACCTACGAGCAGTACTTC
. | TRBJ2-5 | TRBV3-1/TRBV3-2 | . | CASSQGASVQAETQYF | TGTGCCAGCAGCCAAGGGGCGTCAGTCCAAGCAGAGACCCAGTACTTC